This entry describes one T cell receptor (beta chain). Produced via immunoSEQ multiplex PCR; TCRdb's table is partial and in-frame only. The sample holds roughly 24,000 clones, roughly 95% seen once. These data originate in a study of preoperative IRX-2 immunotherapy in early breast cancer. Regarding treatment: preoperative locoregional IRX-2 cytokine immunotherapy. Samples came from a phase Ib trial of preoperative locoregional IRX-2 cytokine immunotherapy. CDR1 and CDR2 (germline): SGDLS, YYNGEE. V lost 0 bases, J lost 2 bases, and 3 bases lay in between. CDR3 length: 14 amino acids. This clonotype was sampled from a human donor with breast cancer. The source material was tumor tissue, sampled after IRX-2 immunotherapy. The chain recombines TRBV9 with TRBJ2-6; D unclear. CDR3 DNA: TGTGCCAGCAGCGTAGACCCTGGGGCCAACGTCCTGACTTTC. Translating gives CASSVDPGANVLTF.